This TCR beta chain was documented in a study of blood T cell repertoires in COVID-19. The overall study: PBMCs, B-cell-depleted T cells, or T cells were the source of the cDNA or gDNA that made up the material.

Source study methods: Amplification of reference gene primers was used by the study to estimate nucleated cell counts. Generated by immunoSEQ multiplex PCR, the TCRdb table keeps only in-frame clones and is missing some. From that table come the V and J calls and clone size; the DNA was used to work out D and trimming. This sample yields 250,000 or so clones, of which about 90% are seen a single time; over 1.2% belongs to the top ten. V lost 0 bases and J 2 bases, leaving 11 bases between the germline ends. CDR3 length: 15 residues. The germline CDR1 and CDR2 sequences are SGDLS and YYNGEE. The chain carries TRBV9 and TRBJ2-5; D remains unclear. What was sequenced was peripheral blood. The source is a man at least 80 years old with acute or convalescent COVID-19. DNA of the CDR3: TGTGCCAGCAGCGTAGATCTGTTAGAGCAAGAGACCCAGTACTTC. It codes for CASSVDLLEQETQYF.